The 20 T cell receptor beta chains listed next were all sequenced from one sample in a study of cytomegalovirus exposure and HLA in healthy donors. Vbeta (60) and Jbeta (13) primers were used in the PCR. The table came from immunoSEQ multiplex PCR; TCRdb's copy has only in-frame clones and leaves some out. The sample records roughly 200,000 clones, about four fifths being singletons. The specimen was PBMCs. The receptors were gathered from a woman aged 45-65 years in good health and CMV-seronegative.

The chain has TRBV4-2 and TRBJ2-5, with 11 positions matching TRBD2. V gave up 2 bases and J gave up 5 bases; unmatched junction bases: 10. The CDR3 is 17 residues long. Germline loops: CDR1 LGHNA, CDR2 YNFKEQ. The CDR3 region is CASSQIAGGGLWETQYF. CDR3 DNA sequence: TGTGCCAGCAGCCAAATAGCGGGAGGGGGTTTGTGGGAGACCCAGTACTTC.

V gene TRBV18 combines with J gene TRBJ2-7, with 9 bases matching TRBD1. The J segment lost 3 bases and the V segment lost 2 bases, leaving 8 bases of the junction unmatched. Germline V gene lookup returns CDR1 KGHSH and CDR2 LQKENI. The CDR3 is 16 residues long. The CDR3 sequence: CASSPGKTGGIYEQYF. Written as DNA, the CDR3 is TGTGCCAGCTCACCAGGGAAGACAGGGGGGATCTACGAGCAGTACTTC.

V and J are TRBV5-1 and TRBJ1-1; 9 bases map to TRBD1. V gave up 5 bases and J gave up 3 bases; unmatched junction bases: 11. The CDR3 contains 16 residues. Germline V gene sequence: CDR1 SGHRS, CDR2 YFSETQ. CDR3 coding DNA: TGCGCCAGCAGTAGAGGACAGGGGCCCCCGGACACTGAAGCTTTCTTT. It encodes CASSRGQGPPDTEAFF.

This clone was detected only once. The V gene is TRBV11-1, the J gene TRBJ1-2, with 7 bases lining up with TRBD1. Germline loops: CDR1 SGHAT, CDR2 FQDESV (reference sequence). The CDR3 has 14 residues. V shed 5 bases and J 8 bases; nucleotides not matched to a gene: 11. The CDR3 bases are TGTGCCAGCAGCCCGAGTGACAGGGTAGGCGGCTACACCTTC. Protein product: CASSPSDRVGGYTF.

The CDR3 sequence: CASSYSGLNEQFF. For the CDR3, the DNA is TGTGCCAGCAGTTACTCGGGGCTCAATGAGCAGTTCTTC. The chain links TRBV6-6 to TRBJ2-1; D might be TRBD1 (5 bases). V gave up 0 bases and J gave up 6 bases, with 6 bases separating them. This CDR3 region has 13 residues. CDR1 is MNHNY and CDR2 is SVGAGI in the germline V gene (reference sequence).

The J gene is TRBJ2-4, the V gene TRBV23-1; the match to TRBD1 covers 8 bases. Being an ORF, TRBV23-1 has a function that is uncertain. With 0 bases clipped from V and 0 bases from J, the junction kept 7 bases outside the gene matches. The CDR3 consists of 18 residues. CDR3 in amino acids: CASSQSGQAKLAKNIQYF. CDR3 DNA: TGCGCCAGCAGTCAATCGGGACAGGCCAAACTAGCCAAAAACATTCAGTACTTC.

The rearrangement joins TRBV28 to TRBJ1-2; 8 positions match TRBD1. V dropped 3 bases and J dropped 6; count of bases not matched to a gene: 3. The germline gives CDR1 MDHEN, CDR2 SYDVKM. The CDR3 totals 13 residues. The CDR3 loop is CASSLLQGDGYTF. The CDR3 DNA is TGTGCCAGCAGTTTGTTACAGGGGGATGGCTACACCTTC.

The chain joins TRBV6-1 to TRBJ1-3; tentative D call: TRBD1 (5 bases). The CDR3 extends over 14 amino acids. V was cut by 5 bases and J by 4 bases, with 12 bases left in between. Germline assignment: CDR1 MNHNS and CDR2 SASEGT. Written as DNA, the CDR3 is TGTGCCAGCAGTACCATGGGGGGGGGAAACACCATATATTTT. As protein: CASSTMGGGNTIYF.

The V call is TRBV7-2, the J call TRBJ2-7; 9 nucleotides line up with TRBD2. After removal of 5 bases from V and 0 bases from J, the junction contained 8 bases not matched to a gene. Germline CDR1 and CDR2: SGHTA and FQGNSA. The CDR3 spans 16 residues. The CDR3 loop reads CASSPGVAGASYEQYF. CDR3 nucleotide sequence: TGTGCCAGCAGCCCGGGAGTAGCGGGGGCCTCCTACGAGCAGTACTTC.

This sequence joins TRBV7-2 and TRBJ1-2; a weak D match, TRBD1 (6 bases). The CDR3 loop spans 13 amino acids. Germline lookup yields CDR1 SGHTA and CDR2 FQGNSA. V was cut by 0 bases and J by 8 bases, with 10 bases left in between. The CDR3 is CASSLAGGRGYTF. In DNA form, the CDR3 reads TGTGCCAGCAGCTTAGCCGGGGGGCGCGGCTACACCTTC.

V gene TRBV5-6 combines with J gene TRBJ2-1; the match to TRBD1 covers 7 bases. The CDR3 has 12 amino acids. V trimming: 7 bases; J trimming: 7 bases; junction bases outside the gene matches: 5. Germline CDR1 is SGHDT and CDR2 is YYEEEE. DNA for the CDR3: TGTGCCAGCTTGAGGGGGCGGAATGAGCAGTTCTTC. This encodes CASLRGRNEQFF.

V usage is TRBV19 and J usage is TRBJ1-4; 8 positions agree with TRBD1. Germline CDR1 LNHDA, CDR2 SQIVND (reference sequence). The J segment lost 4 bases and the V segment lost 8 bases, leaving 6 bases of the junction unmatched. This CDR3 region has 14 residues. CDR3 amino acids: CASRTGQGNEKLFF. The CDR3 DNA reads TGTGCCAGTCGCACCGGACAGGGTAATGAAAAACTGTTTTTT.

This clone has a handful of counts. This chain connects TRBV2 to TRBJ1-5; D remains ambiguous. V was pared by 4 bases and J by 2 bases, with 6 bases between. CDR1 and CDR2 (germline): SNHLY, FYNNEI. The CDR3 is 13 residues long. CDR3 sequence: CASSVSGNQPQHF. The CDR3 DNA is TGTGCCAGCAGTGTTTCAGGCAATCAGCCCCAGCATTTT.

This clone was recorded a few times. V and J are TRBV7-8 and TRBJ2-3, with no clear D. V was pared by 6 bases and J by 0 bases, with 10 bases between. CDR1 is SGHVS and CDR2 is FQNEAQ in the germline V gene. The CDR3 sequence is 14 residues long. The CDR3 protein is CASREQSSTDTQYF. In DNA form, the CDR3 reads TGTGCCAGCAGGGAACAGTCAAGCACAGATACGCAGTATTTT. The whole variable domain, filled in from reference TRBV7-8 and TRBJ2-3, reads GAGVSQSPRYKVAKRGQDVALRCDPISGHVSLFWYQQALGQGPEFLTYFQNEAQLDKSGLPSDRFFAERPEGSVSTLKIQRTQQEDSAVYLCASREQSSTDTQYFGPGTRLTVL.

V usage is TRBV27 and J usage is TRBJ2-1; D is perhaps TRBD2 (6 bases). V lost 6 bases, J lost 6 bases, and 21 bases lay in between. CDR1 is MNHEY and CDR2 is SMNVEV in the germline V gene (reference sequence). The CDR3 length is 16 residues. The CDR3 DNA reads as TGTGCCAGCAGACAAGGGACTGATAAATGGGTCAATGAGCAGTTCTTC. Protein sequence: CASRQGTDKWVNEQFF.

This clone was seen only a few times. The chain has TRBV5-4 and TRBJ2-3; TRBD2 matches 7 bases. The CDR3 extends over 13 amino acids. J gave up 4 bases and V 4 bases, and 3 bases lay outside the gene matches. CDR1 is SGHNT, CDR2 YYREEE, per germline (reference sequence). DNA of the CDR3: TGTGCCAGCAGCCCCACTAGCGCAGATACGCAGTATTTT. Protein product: CASSPTSADTQYF.

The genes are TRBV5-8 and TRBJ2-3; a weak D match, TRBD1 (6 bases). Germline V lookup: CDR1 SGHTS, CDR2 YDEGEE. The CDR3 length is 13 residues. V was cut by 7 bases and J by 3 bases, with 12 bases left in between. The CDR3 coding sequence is TGTGCCAGCGGGACGAGGGGGACAGATACGCAGTATTTT. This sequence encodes CASGTRGTDTQYF.

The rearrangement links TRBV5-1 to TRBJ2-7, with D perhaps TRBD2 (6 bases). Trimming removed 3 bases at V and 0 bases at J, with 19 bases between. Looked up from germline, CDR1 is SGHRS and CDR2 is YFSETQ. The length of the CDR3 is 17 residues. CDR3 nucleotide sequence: TGCGCCAGCAGCTGGGGGGATATGGGCATAAGCTCCTACGAGCAGTACTTC. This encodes CASSWGDMGISSYEQYF.

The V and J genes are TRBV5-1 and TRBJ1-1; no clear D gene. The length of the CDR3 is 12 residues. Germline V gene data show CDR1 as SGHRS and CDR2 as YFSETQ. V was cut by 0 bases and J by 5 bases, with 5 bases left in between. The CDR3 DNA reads TGCGCCAGCAGCTTGGACAGAACTGAAGCTTTCTTT. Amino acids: CASSLDRTEAFF.

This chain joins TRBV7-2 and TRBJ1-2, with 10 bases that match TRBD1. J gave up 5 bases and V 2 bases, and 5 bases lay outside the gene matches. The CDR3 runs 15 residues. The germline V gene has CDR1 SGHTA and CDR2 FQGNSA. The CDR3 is CASSLLLGQGYGYTF. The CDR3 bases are TGTGCCAGCAGCTTACTATTGGGACAGGGGTATGGCTACACCTTC. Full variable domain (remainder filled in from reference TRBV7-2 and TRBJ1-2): GAGVSQSPSNKVTEKGKDVELRCDPISGHTALYWYRQSLGQGLEFLIYFQGNSAPDKSGLPSDRFSAERTGGSVSTLTIQRTQQEDSAVYLCASSLLLGQGYGYTFGSGTRLTVV.